A selection of T cell receptor beta chains follows, all from one sample in a study of blood T cell repertoires in COVID-19. Repertoires were generated with immunoSEQ multiplex PCR, while TCRdb's copy carries only in-frame clones and drops some. This table holds 40,000 or so clones, approximately 80% found once. Sequenced input: peripheral blood. The receptor set was obtained from a man between 60 and 75 years old with COVID-19, enrolled during active disease. Each CDR3 is given with its conserved first and last residue.

j_gene: TRBJ2-5; v_gene: TRBV28; CDR3aa: CASTTPSGRGQETQYF
j_gene: TRBJ2-7; v_gene: TRBV5-6; CDR3aa: CASSLETSGPYEQYF
j_gene: TRBJ2-3; v_gene: TRBV19; CDR3aa: CASMRAGGSDTQYF
j_gene: TRBJ1-2; v_gene: TRBV7-2; CDR3aa: CASSLVSLLGDGYTF
j_gene: TRBJ1-1; v_gene: TRBV6-5; CDR3aa: CASRGQGGATEAFF
j_gene: TRBJ2-7; v_gene: TRBV7-9; CDR3aa: CASSSQGTGNYEQYF
j_gene: TRBJ1-5; v_gene: TRBV7-2; CDR3aa: CASSLSLGYSNQPQHF
j_gene: TRBJ2-1; v_gene: TRBV18; CDR3aa: CASSPPPGTPNYNEQFF
j_gene: TRBJ1-5; v_gene: TRBV6-1; CDR3aa: CASSELSNQPQHF
j_gene: TRBJ2-4; v_gene: TRBV6-5; CDR3aa: CASSSFNIQYF
j_gene: TRBJ1-2; v_gene: TRBV5-4; CDR3aa: CASSTGTSYGYTF
j_gene: TRBJ1-1; v_gene: TRBV6-5; CDR3aa: CASRDSYWEAFF
j_gene: TRBJ2-3; v_gene: TRBV24-1; CDR3aa: CATSGRLAGGRADTQYF
j_gene: TRBJ1-2; v_gene: TRBV12-5; CDR3aa: CASGLVQTSPSYGYTF
j_gene: TRBJ1-5; v_gene: TRBV7-9; CDR3aa: CASSLDRSNQPQHF
j_gene: TRBJ1-1; v_gene: TRBV21-1; CDR3aa: CASSKVGGGANTEAFF
j_gene: TRBJ2-7; v_gene: TRBV12-3/TRBV12-4; CDR3aa: CASSLGSTNEQYF
j_gene: TRBJ1-1; v_gene: TRBV27; CDR3aa: CASSFPGGTEAFF
j_gene: TRBJ1-1; v_gene: TRBV5-4; CDR3aa: CASTYDGEMNTEAFF
j_gene: TRBJ1-2; v_gene: TRBV7-2; CDR3aa: CASSLQGAEDYGYTF
j_gene: TRBJ1-5; v_gene: TRBV9; CDR3aa: CASSVGQGPYQPQHF